This T cell receptor (beta chain) was sequenced in a study of Ad26.COV2.S vaccination and SARS-CoV-2 variants. J lost 5 bases, V lost 5 bases, and 4 bases had no gene match. The CDR3 has 13 residues. The germline CDR1 and CDR2 sequences are LNHNV and YYDKDF (reference sequence). Sequencing used immunoSEQ multiplex PCR; TCRdb keeps in-frame clones, though not all of them. The data hold about 97,000 clones, with around 82% observed a single time. Remarks on this clone: Its target is unknown.

Study observations and caveats: Responses of spike-specific T cells (both CD8+ and CD4+) reportedly showed substantial breadth after vaccination. Breadth measured for non-spike TCRs was similar across vaccine and placebo recipients. Spike-specific TCR breadth was greater after Ad26.COV2.S than placebo. The analyses of TCR breadth and depth may have understated the size of total T cell responses.

The chain has TRBV15 and TRBJ1-1; 8 bases are a match to TRBD1. This clonotype was sampled from a human donor who had recovered from COVID-19. The starting material was peripheral blood, obtained after recovery from COVID-19. The CDR3 sequence: CATSPRGRTEAFF. The CDR3 nucleotides are TGTGCCACCAGCCCCAGGGGGCGAACTGAAGCTTTCTTT.